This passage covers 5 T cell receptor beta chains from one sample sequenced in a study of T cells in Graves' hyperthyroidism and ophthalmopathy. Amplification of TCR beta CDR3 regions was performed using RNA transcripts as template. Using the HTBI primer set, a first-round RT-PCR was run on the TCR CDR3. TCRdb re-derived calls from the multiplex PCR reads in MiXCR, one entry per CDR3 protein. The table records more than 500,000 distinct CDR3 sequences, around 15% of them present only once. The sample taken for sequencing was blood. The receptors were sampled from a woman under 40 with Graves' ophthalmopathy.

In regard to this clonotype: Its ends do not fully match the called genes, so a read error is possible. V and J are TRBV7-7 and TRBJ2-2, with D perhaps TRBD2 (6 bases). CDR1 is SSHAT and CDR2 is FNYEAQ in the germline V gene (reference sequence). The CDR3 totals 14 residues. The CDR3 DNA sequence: TGTGCTAGCAGCACAAGGGACTTTTCCGGGGAGCTGTTTTTT. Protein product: CASSTRDFSGELFF.

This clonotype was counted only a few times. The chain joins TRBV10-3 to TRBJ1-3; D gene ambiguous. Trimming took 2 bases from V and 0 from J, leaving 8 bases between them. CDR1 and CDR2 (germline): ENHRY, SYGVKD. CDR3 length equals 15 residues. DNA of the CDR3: TGTGCCATCAGTGAGGACAATATCTCTGGAAACACCATATATTTT. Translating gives CAISEDNISGNTIYF.

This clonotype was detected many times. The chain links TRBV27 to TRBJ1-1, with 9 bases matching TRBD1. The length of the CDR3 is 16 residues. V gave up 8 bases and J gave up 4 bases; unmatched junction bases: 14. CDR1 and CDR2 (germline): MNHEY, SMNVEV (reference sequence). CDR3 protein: CASGLPSGTGITEAFF. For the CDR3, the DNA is TGTGCCAGCGGCCTCCCGTCGGGGACAGGGATCACTGAAGCTTTCTTT.

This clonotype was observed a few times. The CDR3 protein is CASSQDPAGGGEQYF. DNA of the CDR3: TGTGCCAGCAGCCAAGACCCAGCGGGAGGGGGTGAGCAGTACTTC. The chain links TRBV14 to TRBJ2-7, with 10 positions matching TRBD2. V trimming: 0 bases; J trimming: 7 bases; junction bases outside the gene matches: 6. This CDR3 comprises 15 residues. The germline V gene encodes CDR1 SGHDN and CDR2 FVKESK. The full variable domain, completed using reference TRBV14 and TRBJ2-7, is EAGVTQFPSHSVIEKGQTVTLRCDPISGHDNLYWYRRVMGKEIKFLLHFVKESKQDESGMPNNRFLAERTGGTYSTLKVQPAELEDSGVYFCASSQDPAGGGEQYFGPGTRLTVT.

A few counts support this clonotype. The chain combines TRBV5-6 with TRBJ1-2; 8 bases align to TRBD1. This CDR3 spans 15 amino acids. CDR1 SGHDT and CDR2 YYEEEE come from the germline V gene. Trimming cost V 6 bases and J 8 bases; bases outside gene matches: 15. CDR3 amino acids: CASTKSRQGALGYTF. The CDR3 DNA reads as TGTGCCAGCACCAAAAGTCGGCAGGGGGCCTTGGGCTACACCTTC.